The 7 T cell receptor beta chains presented below share a single source sample, sequenced in a study of metastatic and nonmetastatic thyroid tumors. TCRdb re-called clones from the PCR reads using MiXCR. The repertoire holds about 12,000 clones, about 31% seen once, with about 12% in the top ten. Not a single patient had been given any form of treatment at any point before undergoing thyroid surgery. The specimen was tumor tissue. The receptors come from a female donor with papillary thyroid cancer or a benign thyroid nodule (not recorded which). Some clones in this sample may be carry-over from other donors' samples.

The V gene is TRBV28, the J gene TRBJ1-4; D is unresolved. Trimming took 5 bases from V and 12 from J, leaving 13 bases between them. This CDR3 has 12 residues. CDR1 and CDR2 from the germline V gene are MDHEN and SYDVKM. CDR3 coding DNA: TGTGCCAGCAGTCTTTCTTCCGCTCAACTGTTTTTT. Its protein product is CASSLSSAQLFF.

This clone was observed a few times. Its ends do not fully match the called genes, so a read error is possible. The chain has TRBV6-1 and TRBJ2-7; possible D gene TRBD1, 6 bases. This CDR3 spans 13 amino acids. CDR1 MNHNS and CDR2 SASEGT come from the germline V gene. CDR3 residues: CASIAGVSSEQYF. The CDR3 DNA follows: TGTGCCAGCATAGCAGGGGTTTCCTCCGAGCAGTACTTC.

The chain has TRBV7-2 and TRBJ1-2; TRBD1 matches at 10 bases. The junction had 5 bases not matched to a gene; V was cut back by 4 bases and J by 6 bases. In germline, CDR1 is SGHTA, CDR2 FQGNSA. The CDR3 has 14 residues. The CDR3 loop reads CASSSGTGDNGYTF. The CDR3 bases are TGTGCCAGCAGCTCAGGGACAGGGGATAATGGCTACACCTTC. The full variable domain, its missing parts supplied by reference TRBV7-2 and TRBJ1-2, is GAGVSQSPSNKVTEKGKDVELRCDPISGHTALYWYRQSLGQGLEFLIYFQGNSAPDKSGLPSDRFSAERTGGSVSTLTIQRTQQEDSAVYLCASSSGTGDNGYTFGSGTRLTVV.

V gene TRBV6-1 combines with J gene TRBJ2-5; 9 bases map to TRBD2. This CDR3 spans 16 amino acids. The V segment lost 2 bases and the J segment 4 bases; nucleotides outside the gene matches: 8. Germline CDR1 reads MNHNS; CDR2 reads SASEGT. The CDR3 region is CASSENTSGRTETQYF. In DNA, the CDR3 is TGTGCCAGCAGTGAAAACACTAGCGGGCGAACAGAGACCCAGTACTTC.

By share, this clone counts as medium-sized. The chain employs TRBV20-1 and TRBJ2-2; 9 bases are shared with TRBD1. This CDR3 has 15 residues. The J segment lost 6 bases and the V segment lost 1 base, leaving 6 bases of the junction unmatched. Per the germline V gene, CDR1 is DFQATT and CDR2 is SNEGSKA (reference sequence). CDR3: CSARGDRVDAGELFF. The CDR3 nucleotides are TGCAGTGCTAGAGGGGACAGGGTTGATGCCGGGGAGCTGTTTTTT.

V and J are TRBV4-2 and TRBJ2-1; 10 bases match TRBD2. The CDR3 consists of 16 residues. CDR1 is LGHNA and CDR2 is YNFKEQ in the germline V gene. V lost 0 bases to trimming and J lost 4 bases; unmatched junction nucleotides: 3. The chain's CDR3 is CASSQDGTSEYNEQFF. CDR3 coding DNA: TGTGCCAGCAGCCAAGATGGGACTAGCGAGTACAATGAGCAGTTCTTC.

This clone occurred a few times. CDR3 DNA sequence: TGTGCCAGCAGTCGCATGGAGAGGAGCACAGATACGCAGTATTTT. Translating it yields CASSRMERSTDTQYF. The chain joins TRBV28 to TRBJ2-3; D is unclear. The CDR3 is made up of 15 amino acids. From germline, CDR1 is MDHEN and CDR2 SYDVKM. The germline V and J ends were trimmed by 5 bases and 0 bases, with 12 bases remaining between them.